This T cell receptor (beta chain) came from a study of OX40 agonist ivuxolimab in advanced cancers. Study in general: One patient with hepatocellular carcinoma and two with cutaneous melanoma, three in all, had partial responses.

Overall study results and limits: Clonal expansion was among the lowest in partial responders at 0.1-3.0 mg/kg, especially CD8+.

Concerning this clone itself: The antigen remains undetermined.

TCRdb's copy holds only in-frame clones and misses some; the assay was immunoSEQ multiplex PCR. Of around 60,000 clones in the sample, approximately 82% were seen once. The CDR3 is 12 residues long. Per germline, CDR1 MNHNS and CDR2 SASEGT. Trimming pared 7 bases from V and 6 bases from J, leaving 12 bases between. The clonotype originates from an adult with an advanced solid tumor such as melanoma, head and neck, liver or kidney cancer. The chain has TRBV6-1 and TRBJ1-2; unclear D gene. Material: CD4+ or CD8+ T cells sorted from blood, obtained in a trial of the OX40 agonist ivuxolimab. This CDR3 is CASIKDGNGYTF. The CDR3 DNA reads TGTGCCAGCATTAAGGACGGAAATGGCTACACCTTC.